The 20 T cell receptor beta chains presented below share a single source sample, sequenced in a study of shared clonotypes between healthy human individuals. The method was immunoSEQ multiplex PCR; TCRdb's version includes in-frame clones alone and lacks a portion of them. The sample contains some 1,100,000 clones, 75% to 85% of which appear only once. Sequencing was performed on memory CD4+ T cells from PBMCs. Indicated subset: CD45RA-negative fraction. The receptors stem from a man between 18 and 35 years old in good health. Some clones in this sample may be carry-over from other donors' samples.

The chain combines TRBV10-3 with TRBJ2-7, with D perhaps TRBD1 (6 bases). The CDR3 totals 14 residues. The ends were cut back, 3 bases at V and 3 bases at J, with 12 bases in the middle. Germline-derived CDR1 and CDR2 are ENHRY and SYGVKD. CDR3 DNA: TGTGCCATCAGTGAACCGGGCAGGGGCTACGAGCAGTACTTC. Its translation: CAISEPGRGYEQYF.

This sequence joins TRBV10-3 and TRBJ1-1; D remains unclear. CDR3 length: 13 residues. CDR1 is ENHRY and CDR2 is SYGVKD in the germline V gene. V lost 7 bases, J lost 5 bases, and 14 bases lay in between. Written as DNA, the CDR3 is TGTGCCATCACTGGTGAACCGGGGACTGAAGCTTTCTTT. It codes for CAITGEPGTEAFF.

This chain connects TRBV6-1 to TRBJ1-5, with TRBD1 as a possible D gene (6 bases). This CDR3 is 13 amino acids long. Trimming left V 8 bases short and J 7 bases short, with 15 bases between. The germline CDR1 and CDR2 sequences are MNHNS and SASEGT. The chain's CDR3 is CASARGEAQPQHF. CDR3 nucleotides: TGTGCCAGCGCTAGGGGGGAAGCGCAGCCCCAGCATTTT.

The rearrangement joins TRBV7-2 to TRBJ1-2; D possibly corresponds to TRBD1 (5 bases). CDR1 and CDR2 (germline): SGHTA, FQGNSA. Deletions cut 1 base from V and 8 bases from J, with 17 bases between. The CDR3 has 15 amino acids. The DNA for the CDR3 is TGTGCCAGCAGCTTAGGGGCAGGGTCGAGTTGGGGCTACACCTTC. This codes for CASSLGAGSSWGYTF. The full variable domain, with the rest looked up from reference TRBV7-2 and TRBJ1-2, is GAGVSQSPSNKVTEKGKDVELRCDPISGHTALYWYRQSLGQGLEFLIYFQGNSAPDKSGLPSDRFSAERTGGSVSTLTIQRTQQEDSAVYLCASSLGAGSSWGYTFGSGTRLTVV.

The chain's CDR3 is CASSVDRYPGNTIYF. The CDR3 DNA reads TGTGCCAGCAGCGTAGACAGGTACCCTGGAAACACCATATATTTT. The V gene is TRBV9, the J gene TRBJ1-3, with a possible D match to TRBD1 (5 bases). Germline V gene sequence: CDR1 SGDLS, CDR2 YYNGEE. The CDR3 runs 15 residues. Trimming shortened V by 0 bases and J by 2 bases, and 9 bases separated the two germline ends. The full variable domain, with the rest looked up from reference TRBV9 and TRBJ1-3, is DSGVTQTPKHLITATGQRVTLRCSPRSGDLSVYWYQQSLDQGLQFLIQYYNGEERAKGNILERFSAQQFPDLHSELNLSSLELGDSALYFCASSVDRYPGNTIYFGEGSWLTVV.

This clone showed up just once. This chain joins TRBV5-6 and TRBJ2-7, with a weak D call TRBD1 (7 bases). The CDR3 runs 13 residues. V lost 2 bases and J 8 bases, leaving 14 bases between the germline ends. Per germline, CDR1 SGHDT and CDR2 YYEEEE. In DNA form, the CDR3 reads TGTGCCAGCAGCTTTTCGTCAGGGGGGCAGCAGTACTTC. Protein sequence: CASSFSSGGQQYF.

With respect to this clone: The same CDR3 can be traced to other DNA sequences in this sample. This chain joins TRBV7-3 and TRBJ1-5, with D hard to call. This CDR3 is built from 12 residues. Germline V CDR1 and CDR2: SGHTA, FQGTGA. V shed 5 bases and J shed 3 bases, with 5 bases lying between them. The CDR3 nucleotides are TGTGCCAGCAGCCCAGCCAATCAGCCCCAGCATTTT. As protein: CASSPANQPQHF.

This chain joins TRBV7-9 and TRBJ1-2; TRBD1 matches 7 bases. V shed 5 bases and J 3 bases; nucleotides not matched to a gene: 6. Per germline, CDR1 SEHNR and CDR2 FQNEAQ (reference sequence). This CDR3 is built from 14 residues. CDR3 in amino acids: CASSLQGSYYGYTF. The CDR3 nucleotides are TGTGCCAGCAGCCTACAGGGGAGCTACTATGGCTACACCTTC.

The chain links TRBV30 to TRBJ2-3; 7 bases match TRBD1. The CDR3 totals 14 residues. Germline V CDR1 and CDR2: GTSNPN, SVGIG (reference sequence). V shed 1 base and J 4 bases; nucleotides not matched to a gene: 5. The CDR3 nucleotides read TGTGCCTGGAGTGAAGGACAGGTCCCAGATACGCAGTATTTT. Translated, it gives CAWSEGQVPDTQYF.

The CDR3 DNA reads as TGTGCCAGCAGCCCGCCCCTCGGACGGGGCCCCTACGAGCAGTACTTC. Translation gives CASSPPLGRGPYEQYF. The chain employs TRBV28 and TRBJ2-7; D tentatively reads TRBD1 or TRBD2 (5 bases each). Trimming cost V 6 bases and J 2 bases, with 20 bases left between them. Germline CDR1 and CDR2: MDHEN and SYDVKM. There are 16 residues in the CDR3. The complete variable domain, with remaining parts taken from reference TRBV28 and TRBJ2-7, reads DVKVTQSSRYLVKRTGEKVFLECVQDMDHENMFWYRQDPGLGLRLIYFSYDVKMKEKGDIPEGYSVSREKKERFSLILESASTNQTSMYLCASSPPLGRGPYEQYFGPGTRLTVT.

This rearrangement joins TRBV2 to TRBJ1-5, with unresolved D. Trimming shortened V by 5 bases and J by 12 bases, and 20 bases separated the two germline ends. CDR3 length: 14 residues. Germline V gene lookup returns CDR1 SNHLY and CDR2 FYNNEI. Written as DNA, the CDR3 is TGTGCCAGCAGTCTTACCCCCAGTCTGCCCGGCCAGCATTTT. This gives the protein CASSLTPSLPGQHF.

The chain is built from TRBV5-1 and TRBJ1-1; weak D call: TRBD1 (5 bases). The germline gives CDR1 SGHRS, CDR2 YFSETQ. Deletions cut 1 base from V and 2 bases from J, with 18 bases between. The CDR3 loop spans 17 amino acids. CDR3 sequence reads: CASSLRPGGAGNTEAFF. In nucleotides, the CDR3 is TGCGCCAGCAGCTTGCGGCCGGGGGGAGCCGGTAACACTGAAGCTTTCTTT.

The chain uses TRBV6-1 and TRBJ2-2, with 11 bases that match TRBD2. The CDR3 is 15 residues long. The germline V gene encodes CDR1 MNHNS and CDR2 SASEGT. V trimming: 2 bases; J trimming: 4 bases; junction bases outside the gene matches: 0. The CDR3 coding sequence is TGTGCCAGCAGTGAACTAGCGGGAGGCACCGGGGAGCTGTTTTTT. This gives the protein CASSELAGGTGELFF.

This chain joins TRBV7-2 and TRBJ2-7; the match to TRBD1 covers 7 bases. This CDR3 contains 17 residues. Germline V gene sequence: CDR1 SGHTA, CDR2 FQGNSA. With 3 bases clipped from V and 1 base from J, the junction kept 12 bases outside the gene matches. This chain's CDR3 is CASSFRTGRFSSYEQYF. The CDR3 bases are TGTGCCAGCAGCTTCCGGACAGGCCGCTTCTCATCCTACGAGCAGTACTTC.

On this clone itself: Distinct nucleotide sequences in the sample also encode this CDR3. CDR3 nucleotide sequence: TGTGCCAGCAGCCAAGAGACCCAGTACTTC. Amino acid sequence: CASSQETQYF. The chain carries TRBV2 and TRBJ2-5, with D hard to call. This CDR3 contains 10 residues. V was pared by 6 bases and J by 1 base, with 0 bases between. Germline V CDR1 and CDR2: SNHLY, FYNNEI.

The CDR3 protein is CASSLAFSGPYEQYF. The CDR3 coding sequence is TGCGCCAGCAGCTTGGCCTTCTCCGGTCCCTACGAGCAGTACTTC. The V and J genes are TRBV5-1 and TRBJ2-7, with D unclear. V was cut by 0 bases and J by 2 bases, with 12 bases left in between. The germline V gene encodes CDR1 SGHRS and CDR2 YFSETQ. This CDR3 is 15 amino acids long.

V gene TRBV19 combines with J gene TRBJ1-2; perhaps TRBD1 as D (5 bases). Trimming left V 10 bases short and J 1 base short, with 13 bases between. The CDR3 spans 13 residues. Germline loops: CDR1 LNHDA, CDR2 SQIVND (reference sequence). This chain's CDR3 is CATADNGNYGYTF. DNA of the CDR3: TGTGCCACTGCGGACAATGGTAACTATGGCTACACCTTC.

The rearrangement links TRBV10-2 to TRBJ2-1; 8 bases match TRBD1. V was pared by 4 bases and J by 8 bases, with 4 bases of the junction left unmatched. CDR1 and CDR2 (germline): WSHSY, SAAADI. The CDR3 sequence is 13 residues long. CDR3 nucleotide sequence: TGCGCCAGCAGTGTACAGGGGGTGGATGAGCAGTTCTTC. This sequence encodes CASSVQGVDEQFF.

The V and J genes are TRBV5-1 and TRBJ2-1; 7 bases agree with TRBD1. CDR1 is SGHRS, CDR2 YFSETQ, per germline. The CDR3 extends over 16 amino acids. J gave up 2 bases and V 0 bases, and 5 bases lay outside the gene matches. Written as DNA, the CDR3 is TGCGCCAGCAGCTTGGATGGGACAGCAACCTACAATGAGCAGTTCTTC. Its protein product is CASSLDGTATYNEQFF.

The chain combines TRBV4-3 with TRBJ2-2; possible D gene TRBD2, 6 bases. CDR3 length: 18 amino acids. The V gene lost 4 bases and the J gene lost 5 bases, with 23 bases spanning the gap. Germline assignment: CDR1 LGHNA and CDR2 YSLEER. The CDR3 DNA follows: TGCGCCAGCAGCCGACGTCTTTTTTCGCGGGAAGGAACCGGGGAGCTGTTTTTT. Translated, it gives CASSRRLFSREGTGELFF.